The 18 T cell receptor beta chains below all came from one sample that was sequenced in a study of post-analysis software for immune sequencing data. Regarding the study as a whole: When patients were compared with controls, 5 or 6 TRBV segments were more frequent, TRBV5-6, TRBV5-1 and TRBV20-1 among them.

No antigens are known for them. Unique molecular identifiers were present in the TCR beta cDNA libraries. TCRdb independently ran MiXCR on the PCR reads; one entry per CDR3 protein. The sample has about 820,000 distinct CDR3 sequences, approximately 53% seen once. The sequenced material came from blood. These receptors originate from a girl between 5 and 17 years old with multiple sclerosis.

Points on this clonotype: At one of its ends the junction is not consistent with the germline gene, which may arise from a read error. DNA for the CDR3: TGCGCCAGCAGCTTGGAGACAGGGGCCAACACCGGGGAGCGGTTTTTT. It specifies CASSLETGANTGERFF. The chain uses TRBV5-1 and TRBJ2-2; TRBD1 agrees at 8 bases. The germline V gene has CDR1 SGHRS and CDR2 YFSETQ. The length of the CDR3 is 16 residues.

The CDR3 here is CASSQEPGAVSYGYTF. As DNA, the CDR3 is TGTGCCAGCAGCCAAGAGCCGGGGGCGGTAAGCTATGGCTACACCTTC. The chain joins TRBV3-1 to TRBJ1-2; D might be TRBD1 (6 bases). The germline V gene encodes CDR1 LGHDT and CDR2 YNNKEL (reference sequence). V lost 0 bases to trimming and J lost 4 bases, with 15 bases between them. CDR3 length: 16 amino acids.

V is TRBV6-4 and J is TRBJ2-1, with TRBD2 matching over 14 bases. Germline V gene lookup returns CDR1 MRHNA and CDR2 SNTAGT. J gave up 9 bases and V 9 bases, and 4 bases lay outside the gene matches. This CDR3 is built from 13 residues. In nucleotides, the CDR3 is TGTGCCAGTGGGACTAGCGGGAGAGGTGAGCAGTTCTTC. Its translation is CASGTSGRGEQFF.

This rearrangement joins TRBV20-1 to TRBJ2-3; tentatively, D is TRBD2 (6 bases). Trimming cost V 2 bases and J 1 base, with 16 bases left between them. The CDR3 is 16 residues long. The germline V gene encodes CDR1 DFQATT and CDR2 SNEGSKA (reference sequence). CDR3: CSARRGLQWRTDTQYF. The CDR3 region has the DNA TGCAGTGCTAGACGGGGACTCCAATGGCGCACAGATACGCAGTATTTT.

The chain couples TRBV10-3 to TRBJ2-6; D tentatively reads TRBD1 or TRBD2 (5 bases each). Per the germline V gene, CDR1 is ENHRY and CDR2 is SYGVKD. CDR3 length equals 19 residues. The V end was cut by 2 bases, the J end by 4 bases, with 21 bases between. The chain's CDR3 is CAISEPGTRRFSGANVLTF. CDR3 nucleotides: TGTGCCATCAGTGAGCCGGGGACCCGAAGGTTTTCCGGGGCCAACGTCCTGACTTTC.

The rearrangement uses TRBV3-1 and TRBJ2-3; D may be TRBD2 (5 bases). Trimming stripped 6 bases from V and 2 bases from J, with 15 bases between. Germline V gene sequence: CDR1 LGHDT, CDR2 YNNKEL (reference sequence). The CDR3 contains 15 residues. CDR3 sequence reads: CASSGGLAITDTQYF. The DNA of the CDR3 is TGTGCCAGCAGTGGAGGTCTAGCTATCACAGATACGCAGTATTTT.

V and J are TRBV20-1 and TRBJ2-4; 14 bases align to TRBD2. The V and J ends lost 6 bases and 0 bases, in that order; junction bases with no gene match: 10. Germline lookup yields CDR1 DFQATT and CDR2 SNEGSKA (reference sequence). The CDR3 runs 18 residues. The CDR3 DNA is TGCAGTGCCGCTCAGGGACTAGCGGGGGCACTAGCCAAAAACATTCAGTACTTC. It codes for CSAAQGLAGALAKNIQYF.

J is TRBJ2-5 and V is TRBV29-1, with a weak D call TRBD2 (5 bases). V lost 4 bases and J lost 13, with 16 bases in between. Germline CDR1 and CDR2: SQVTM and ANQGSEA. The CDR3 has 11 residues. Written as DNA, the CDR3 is TGCAGCGTTGTTATATCGGGATTTGGGTACTTC. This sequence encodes CSVVISGFGYF.

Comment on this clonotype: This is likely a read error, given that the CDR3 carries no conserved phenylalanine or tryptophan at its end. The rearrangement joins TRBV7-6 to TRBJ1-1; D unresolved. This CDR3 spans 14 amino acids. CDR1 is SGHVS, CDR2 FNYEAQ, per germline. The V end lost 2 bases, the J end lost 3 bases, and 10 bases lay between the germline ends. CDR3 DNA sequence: TGTGCCAGCAGCTTATGGGGAGGCGACACTGAAGCTTTCTGT. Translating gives CASSLWGGDTEAFC.

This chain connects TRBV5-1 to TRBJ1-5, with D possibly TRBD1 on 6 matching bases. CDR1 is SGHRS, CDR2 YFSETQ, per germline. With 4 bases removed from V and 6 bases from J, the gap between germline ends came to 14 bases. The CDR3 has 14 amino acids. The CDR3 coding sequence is TGCGCCAGCAGCACGGGGGCAGCCGGTCAGCCCCAGCATTTT. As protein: CASSTGAAGQPQHF. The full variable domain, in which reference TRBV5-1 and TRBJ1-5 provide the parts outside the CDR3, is KAGVTQTPRYLIKTRGQQVTLSCSPISGHRSVSWYQQTPGQGLQFLFEYFSETQRNKGNFPGRFSGRQFSNSRSEMNVSTLELGDSALYLCASSTGAAGQPQHFGDGTRLSIL.

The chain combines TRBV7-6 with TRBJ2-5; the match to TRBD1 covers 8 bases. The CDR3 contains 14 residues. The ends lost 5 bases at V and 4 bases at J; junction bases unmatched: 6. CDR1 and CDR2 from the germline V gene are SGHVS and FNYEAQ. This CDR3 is CASSGSTGVETQYF. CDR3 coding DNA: TGTGCCAGCAGCGGGTCGACAGGGGTAGAGACCCAGTACTTC. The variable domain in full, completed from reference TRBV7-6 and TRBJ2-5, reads GAGVSQSPRYKVTKRGQDVALRCDPISGHVSLYWYRQALGQGPEFLTYFNYEAQQDKSGLPNDRFSAERPEGSISTLTIQRTEQRDSAMYRCASSGSTGVETQYFGPGTRLLVL.

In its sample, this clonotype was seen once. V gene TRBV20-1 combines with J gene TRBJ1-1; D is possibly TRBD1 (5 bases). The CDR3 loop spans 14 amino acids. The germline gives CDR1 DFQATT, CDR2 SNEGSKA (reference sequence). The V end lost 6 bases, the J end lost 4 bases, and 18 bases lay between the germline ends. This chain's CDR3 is CSALILSRGTEAFF. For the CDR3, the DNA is TGCAGTGCACTAATCCTCTCAAGGGGCACTGAAGCTTTCTTT.

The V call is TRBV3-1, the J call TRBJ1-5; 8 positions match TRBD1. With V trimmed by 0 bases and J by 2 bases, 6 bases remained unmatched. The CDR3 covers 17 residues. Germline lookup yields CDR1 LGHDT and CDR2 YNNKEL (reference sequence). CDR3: CASSQDPRGLGNQPQHF. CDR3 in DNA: TGTGCCAGCAGCCAAGACCCCAGGGGGCTGGGCAATCAGCCCCAGCATTTT.

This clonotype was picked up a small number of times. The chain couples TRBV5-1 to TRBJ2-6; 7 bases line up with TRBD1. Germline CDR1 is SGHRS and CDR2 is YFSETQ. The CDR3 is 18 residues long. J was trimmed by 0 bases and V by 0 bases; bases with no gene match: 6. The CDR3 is CASSLGPDRTSGANVLTF. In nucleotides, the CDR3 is TGCGCCAGCAGCTTGGGCCCGGACAGGACCTCTGGGGCCAACGTCCTGACTTTC.

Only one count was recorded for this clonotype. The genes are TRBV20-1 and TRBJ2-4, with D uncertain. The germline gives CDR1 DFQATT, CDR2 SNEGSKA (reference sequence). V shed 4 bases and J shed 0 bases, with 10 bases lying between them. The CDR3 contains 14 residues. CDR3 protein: CSAIVGIAKNIQYF. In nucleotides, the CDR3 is TGCAGTGCTATAGTAGGAATAGCCAAAAACATTCAGTACTTC.

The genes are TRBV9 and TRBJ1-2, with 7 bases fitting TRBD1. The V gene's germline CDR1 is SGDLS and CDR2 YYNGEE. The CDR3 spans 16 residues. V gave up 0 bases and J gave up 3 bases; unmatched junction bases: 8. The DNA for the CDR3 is TGTGCCAGCAGCGTAGATACACAGGGGCGACACTATGGCTACACCTTC. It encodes CASSVDTQGRHYGYTF.

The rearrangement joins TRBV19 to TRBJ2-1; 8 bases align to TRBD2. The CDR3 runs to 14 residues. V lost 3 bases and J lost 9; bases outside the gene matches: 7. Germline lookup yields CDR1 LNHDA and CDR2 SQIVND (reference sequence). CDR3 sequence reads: CASSMGLGGGEQFF. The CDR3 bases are TGTGCCAGTAGTATGGGACTAGGCGGCGGTGAGCAGTTCTTC.

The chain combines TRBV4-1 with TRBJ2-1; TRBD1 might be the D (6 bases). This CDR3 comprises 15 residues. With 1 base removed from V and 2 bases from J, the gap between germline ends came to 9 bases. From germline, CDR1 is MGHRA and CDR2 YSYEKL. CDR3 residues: CASSQGRQAYNEQFF. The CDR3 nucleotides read TGCGCCAGCAGCCAAGGGCGACAGGCCTACAATGAGCAGTTCTTC.